A single sample is the source of the 9 T cell receptor beta chains below, sequenced in a study of cytomegalovirus exposure and HLA in healthy donors. PCR used 60 Vbeta primers and 13 Jbeta primers. Sequencing was performed with immunoSEQ multiplex PCR; in TCRdb, only in-frame clones are kept and a portion is missing. The table lists 150,000 to 200,000 clones, roughly 80% of them singletons. Sequences were obtained from PBMCs. These receptors were taken from a male donor in good health and CMV-seronegative.

J is TRBJ2-7 and V is TRBV30, with TRBD2 as a possible D gene (6 bases). CDR1 is GTSNPN and CDR2 is SVGIG in the germline V gene (reference sequence). The V and J ends lost 0 bases and 4 bases respectively, with 10 bases between them. The CDR3 spans 13 residues. The CDR3 spells CAWSVPSVYEQYF. The CDR3 coding sequence is TGTGCCTGGAGTGTACCTAGCGTATACGAGCAGTACTTC. Combining the CDR3 with reference TRBV30 and TRBJ2-7 gives the whole variable domain SQTIHQWPATLVQPVGSPLSLECTVEGTSNPNLYWYRQAAGRGLQLLFYSVGIGQISSEVPQNLSASRPQDRQFILSSKKLLLSDSGFYLCAWSVPSVYEQYFGPGTRLTVT.

The V call is TRBV11-2, the J call TRBJ2-1; D unresolved. CDR1 is SGHAT and CDR2 is FQNNGV in the germline V gene. This CDR3 is 12 amino acids long. V was trimmed by 1 base and J by 8 bases, leaving 6 bases between them. The CDR3 DNA follows: TGTGCCAGCAGCTTAGTCCCCTATGAGCAGTTCTTC. This translates into CASSLVPYEQFF.

This clone was counted between two and nine times. This chain connects TRBV28 to TRBJ1-2, with D maybe TRBD1 (6 bases). The CDR3 covers 15 residues. The V gene's germline CDR1 is MDHEN and CDR2 SYDVKM. V dropped 6 bases and J dropped 3 bases, with 17 bases sitting between them. CDR3 bases: TGTGCCAGCAGACAGGGTGGCGGTAGCGACTATGGCTACACCTTC. This encodes CASRQGGGSDYGYTF.

The chain carries TRBV4-2 and TRBJ1-2; 7 bases match TRBD1. The V gene end was trimmed by 3 bases and the J gene end by 8 bases; junction bases not matched to a gene: 12. CDR1 and CDR2 from the germline V gene are LGHNA and YNFKEQ. This CDR3 has 15 residues. The CDR3 sequence is CASSQSQGETEGYTF. CDR3 bases: TGTGCCAGCAGCCAGTCGCAGGGGGAGACTGAGGGCTACACCTTC.

Concerning this clone itself: The sample contains more than one DNA sequence encoding this CDR3. V usage is TRBV18 and J usage is TRBJ2-7, with 9 nucleotides matching TRBD1. J was trimmed by 2 bases and V by 0 bases; bases with no gene match: 2. The CDR3 extends over 15 amino acids. The germline V gene has CDR1 KGHSH and CDR2 LQKENI. The CDR3 protein is CASSPPGQGAYEQYF. As DNA, the CDR3 is TGTGCCAGCTCACCACCGGGACAGGGAGCCTACGAGCAGTACTTC.

The chain has TRBV7-9 and TRBJ1-4; TRBD1 matches at 8 bases. This CDR3 has 15 residues. The junction had 7 bases not matched to a gene; V was cut back by 2 bases and J by 8 bases. Germline CDR1 and CDR2: SEHNR and FQNEAQ (reference sequence). CDR3: CASSLILTGGEKLFF. CDR3 DNA: TGTGCCAGCAGCTTAATATTAACAGGGGGGGAAAAACTGTTTTTT.

This chain uses TRBV4-1 with TRBJ2-5, with D perhaps TRBD1 (6 bases). Per germline, CDR1 MGHRA and CDR2 YSYEKL. The CDR3 is 15 amino acids. The V gene lost 5 bases and the J gene lost 11 bases, with 24 bases spanning the gap. The CDR3 coding sequence is TGCGCCAGCAGCTCTTTCGGGGCAGGGGCAGGGGAGCAGTACTTC. Encoded protein: CASSSFGAGAGEQYF.

The rearrangement uses TRBV29-1 and TRBJ1-2; D possibly corresponds to TRBD1 (5 bases). V lost 6 bases and J lost 1, with 12 bases in between. The length of the CDR3 is 13 residues. CDR1 is SQVTM, CDR2 ANQGSEA, per germline. This CDR3 is CSVRGEDNYGYTF. The CDR3 DNA reads as TGCAGCGTAAGGGGTGAGGATAACTATGGCTACACCTTC. Complete variable domain (other parts from reference TRBV29-1 and TRBJ1-2): SAVISQKPSRDICQRGTSLTIQCQVDSQVTMMFWYRQQPGQSLTLIATANQGSEATYESGFVIDKFPISRPNLTFSTLTVSNMSPEDSSIYLCSVRGEDNYGYTFGSGTRLTVV.

This clone has just a few counts. This sequence joins TRBV5-1 and TRBJ1-3; D unresolved. Germline loops: CDR1 SGHRS, CDR2 YFSETQ. This CDR3 has 13 amino acids. The V gene lost 0 bases and the J gene lost 4 bases, with 5 bases spanning the gap. The DNA for the CDR3 is TGCGCCAGCAGCTTGGGGCAGGGAAACACCATATATTTT. It yields the protein CASSLGQGNTIYF.